Listed below are T cell receptor beta chains from one sample, sequenced in a study of post-analysis software for immune sequencing data. In TCRdb, the PCR reads were re-called with MiXCR into one record per CDR3 protein. There are some 260,000 distinct CDR3 sequences in the sample; 36% occur only once, and under 5% lies in the top ten. Input material: blood. The receptors originated from a girl aged 10-17 years with multiple sclerosis. Both conserved end residues are part of each CDR3.

len: 13
v_gene: TRBV7-2
j_gene: -
CDR3aa: CASSLGLRYEQYF

len: 15
v_gene: TRBV5-8
j_gene: TRBJ2-7
CDR3aa: CASSLEVRGGYEQYF

len: 14
v_gene: TRBV7-2
j_gene: TRBJ2-1
CDR3aa: CASSSGGPRGEQFF

len: 15
v_gene: TRBV5-1
j_gene: -
CDR3aa: CASSTGQGATDEQYF

len: 17
v_gene: TRBV2
j_gene: TRBJ2-3
CDR3aa: CASTSVYSALSTDTQYF

len: 14
v_gene: TRBV7-9
j_gene: TRBJ1-1
CDR3aa: CASSDIGSGTEAFF

len: 15
v_gene: TRBV5-5
j_gene: TRBJ2-5
CDR3aa: CASNPLGTSGRAQYF

len: 14
v_gene: TRBV11-2
j_gene: TRBJ1-1
CDR3aa: CASSLYQGNTEAFF

len: 13
v_gene: TRBV20-1
j_gene: TRBJ1-5
CDR3aa: CSVLREGNQPQHF

len: 14
v_gene: TRBV12-3/TRBV12-4
j_gene: TRBJ2-7
CDR3aa: CASSSTSGPDEQYF

len: 15
v_gene: TRBV5-1
j_gene: TRBJ2-5
CDR3aa: CASSQPDRDQETQYF

len: 16
v_gene: TRBV3-1
j_gene: TRBJ2-7
CDR3aa: CASSPPIAGVSREQYF

len: 17
v_gene: TRBV25-1
j_gene: TRBJ2-4
CDR3aa: CASSEYCGMGAKNIQYF

len: 14
v_gene: TRBV2
j_gene: TRBJ1-1
CDR3aa: CASSSRGADTEAFF

len: 18
v_gene: TRBV20-1
j_gene: TRBJ2-2
CDR3aa: CSARQTSGGARATGELFF

len: 17
v_gene: TRBV5-1
j_gene: TRBJ2-5
CDR3aa: CASSLGLGGYSWETQYF

len: 12
v_gene: TRBV12-3/TRBV12-4
j_gene: TRBJ1-1
CDR3aa: CASTPGPGAAFF

len: 15
v_gene: TRBV25-1
j_gene: TRBJ1-5
CDR3aa: CASSESWAGNQPQHF

len: 16
v_gene: TRBV4-3
j_gene: TRBJ1-4
CDR3aa: CASSQVGTATNEKLFF

len: 13
v_gene: TRBV6-6
j_gene: TRBJ1-2
CDR3aa: CATFSQGPYGYTF

len: 16
v_gene: TRBV28
j_gene: TRBJ2-3
CDR3aa: CASSPSASGYTDTQYF

len: 15
v_gene: TRBV7-3
j_gene: TRBJ2-3
CDR3aa: CASSLSPTSTDTQYF

len: 14
v_gene: TRBV20-1
j_gene: TRBJ2-7
CDR3aa: CSAGPRGSGYEQYF

len: 12
v_gene: TRBV4-1
j_gene: TRBJ2-1
CDR3aa: CASSHDFNEQFF

len: 13
v_gene: TRBV25-1
j_gene: TRBJ2-1
CDR3aa: CASQGQGAHEQFF

len: 15
v_gene: TRBV14
j_gene: TRBJ1-2
CDR3aa: CASSQVAGTDYGYTF

len: 15
v_gene: TRBV6-1
j_gene: TRBJ1-5
CDR3aa: CASMMDRITNQPQHF

len: 12
v_gene: TRBV2
j_gene: TRBJ1-1
CDR3aa: CASRGDRRGAFF